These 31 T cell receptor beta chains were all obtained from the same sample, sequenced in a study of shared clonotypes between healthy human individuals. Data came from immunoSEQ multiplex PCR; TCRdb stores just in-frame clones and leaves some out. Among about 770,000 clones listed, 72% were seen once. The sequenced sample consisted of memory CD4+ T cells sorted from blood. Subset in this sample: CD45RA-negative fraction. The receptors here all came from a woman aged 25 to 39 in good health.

The CDR3 sequence: CASSPPQGRREQYF. The CDR3 DNA reads as TGTGCCAGCAGCCCTCCACAGGGGAGGCGCGAGCAGTACTTC. This chain uses TRBV11-2 with TRBJ2-7; D may be TRBD1 (7 bases). Trimming removed 5 bases from V and 6 bases from J, with 17 bases in between. Germline V gene data show CDR1 as SGHAT and CDR2 as FQNNGV. The length of the CDR3 is 14 residues.

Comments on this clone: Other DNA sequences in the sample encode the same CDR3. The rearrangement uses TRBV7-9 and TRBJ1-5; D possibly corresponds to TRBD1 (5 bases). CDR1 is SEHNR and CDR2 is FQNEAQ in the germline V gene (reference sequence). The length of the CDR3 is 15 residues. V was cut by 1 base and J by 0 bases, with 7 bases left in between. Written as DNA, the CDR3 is TGTGCCAGCAGCTTAGGGGACTATAGCAATCAGCCCCAGCATTTT. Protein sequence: CASSLGDYSNQPQHF.

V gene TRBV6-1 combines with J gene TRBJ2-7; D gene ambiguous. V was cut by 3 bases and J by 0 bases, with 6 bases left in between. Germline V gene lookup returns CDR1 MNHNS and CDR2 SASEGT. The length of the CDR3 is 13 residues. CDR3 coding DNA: TGTGCCAGCAGTGACAGACTCTCCTACGAGCAGTACTTC. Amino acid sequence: CASSDRLSYEQYF.

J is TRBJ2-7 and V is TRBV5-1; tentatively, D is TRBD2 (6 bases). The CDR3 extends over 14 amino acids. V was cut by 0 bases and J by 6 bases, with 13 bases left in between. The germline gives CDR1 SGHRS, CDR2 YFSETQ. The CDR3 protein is CASSLAGTSPEQYF. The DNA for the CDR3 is TGCGCCAGCAGCTTGGCTGGGACTTCTCCCGAGCAGTACTTC.

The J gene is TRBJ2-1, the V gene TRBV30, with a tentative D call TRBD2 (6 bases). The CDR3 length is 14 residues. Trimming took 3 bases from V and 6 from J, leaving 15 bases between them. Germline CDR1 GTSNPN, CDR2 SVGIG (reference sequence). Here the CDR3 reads CAWSPQRVVNEQFF. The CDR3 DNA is TGTGCCTGGAGCCCTCAGCGGGTTGTCAATGAGCAGTTCTTC.

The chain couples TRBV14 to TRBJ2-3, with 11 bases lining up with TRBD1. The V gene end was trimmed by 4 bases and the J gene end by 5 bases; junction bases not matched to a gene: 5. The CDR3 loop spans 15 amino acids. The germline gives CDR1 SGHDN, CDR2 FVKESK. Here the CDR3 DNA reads TGTGCCAGCAGCCGCGGGACAGGGGGACGAGATACGCAGTATTTT. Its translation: CASSRGTGGRDTQYF.

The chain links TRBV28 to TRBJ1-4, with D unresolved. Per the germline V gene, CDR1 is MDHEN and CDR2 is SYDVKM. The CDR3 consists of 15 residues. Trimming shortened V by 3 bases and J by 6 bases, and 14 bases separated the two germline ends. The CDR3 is CASSLRARAYEKLFF. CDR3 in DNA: TGTGCCAGCAGTTTGCGGGCCCGGGCGTATGAAAAACTGTTTTTT.

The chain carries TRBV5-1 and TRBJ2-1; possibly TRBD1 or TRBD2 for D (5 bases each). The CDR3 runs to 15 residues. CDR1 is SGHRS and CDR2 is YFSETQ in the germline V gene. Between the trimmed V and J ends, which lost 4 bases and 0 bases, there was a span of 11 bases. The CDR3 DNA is TGCGCCAGCAGCCGGGACCCCATCTCCTACAATGAGCAGTTCTTC. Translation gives CASSRDPISYNEQFF.

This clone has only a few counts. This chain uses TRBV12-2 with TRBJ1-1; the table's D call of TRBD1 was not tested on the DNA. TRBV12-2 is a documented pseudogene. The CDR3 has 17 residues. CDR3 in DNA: TGTGCAAGTCGCTTTCTCTCCCGACAAACGCGGAACACTGAAGCTTTCTTT. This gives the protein CASRFLSRQTRNTEAFF.

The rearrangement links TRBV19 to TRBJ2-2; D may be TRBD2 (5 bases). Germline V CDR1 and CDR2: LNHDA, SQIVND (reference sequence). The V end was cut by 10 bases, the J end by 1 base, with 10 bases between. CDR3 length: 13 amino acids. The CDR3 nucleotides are TGTGCCACCAGAGGAGGGAACACCGGGGAGCTGTTTTTT. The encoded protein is CATRGGNTGELFF.

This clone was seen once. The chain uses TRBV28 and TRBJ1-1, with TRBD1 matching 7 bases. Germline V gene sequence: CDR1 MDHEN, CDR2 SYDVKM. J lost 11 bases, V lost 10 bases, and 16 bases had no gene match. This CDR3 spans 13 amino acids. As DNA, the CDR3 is TGTGCCACCCAGACAGGGCCGACTAGGCGGGCTTTCTTT. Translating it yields CATQTGPTRRAFF.

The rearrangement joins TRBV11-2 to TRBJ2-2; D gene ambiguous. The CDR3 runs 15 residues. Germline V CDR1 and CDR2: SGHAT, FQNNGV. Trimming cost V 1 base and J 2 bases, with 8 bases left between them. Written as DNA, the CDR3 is TGTGCCAGCAGCTTAGTATACGGAAACACCGGGGAGCTGTTTTTT. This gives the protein CASSLVYGNTGELFF.

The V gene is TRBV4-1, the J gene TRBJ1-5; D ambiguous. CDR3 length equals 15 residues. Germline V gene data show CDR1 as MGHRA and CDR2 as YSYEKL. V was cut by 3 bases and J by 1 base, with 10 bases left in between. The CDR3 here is CASSQGGGSNQPQHF. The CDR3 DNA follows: TGCGCCAGCAGCCAGGGCGGAGGAAGCAATCAGCCCCAGCATTTT.

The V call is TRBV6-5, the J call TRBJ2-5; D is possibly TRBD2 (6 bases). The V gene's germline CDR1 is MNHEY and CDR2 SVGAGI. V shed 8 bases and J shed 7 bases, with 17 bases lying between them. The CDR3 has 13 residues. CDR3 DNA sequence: TGTGCCAGCGACTCAGGGAAGGGAGGGACCCAGTACTTC. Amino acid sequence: CASDSGKGGTQYF.

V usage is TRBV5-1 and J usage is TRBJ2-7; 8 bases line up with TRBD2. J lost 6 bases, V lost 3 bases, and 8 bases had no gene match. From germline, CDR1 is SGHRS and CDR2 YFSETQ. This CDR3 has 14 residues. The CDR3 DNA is TGCGCCAGCAGCTCAGGGACTAGTTTCGGCGAGCAGTACTTC. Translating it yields CASSSGTSFGEQYF.

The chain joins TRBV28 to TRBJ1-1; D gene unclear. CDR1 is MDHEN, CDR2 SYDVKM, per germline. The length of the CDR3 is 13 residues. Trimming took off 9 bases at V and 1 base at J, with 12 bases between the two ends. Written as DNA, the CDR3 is TGTGCCAGTGCGACGGGATCGAACACTGAAGCTTTCTTT. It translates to CASATGSNTEAFF.

The CDR3 loop is CASSIREGSTEAFF. CDR3 nucleotides: TGTGCCAGTAGTATTCGAGAGGGAAGCACTGAAGCTTTCTTT. This chain connects TRBV19 to TRBJ1-1; D is unclear. This CDR3 contains 14 residues. V shed 3 bases and J shed 4 bases, with 12 bases lying between them. Germline loops: CDR1 LNHDA, CDR2 SQIVND (reference sequence). Drawing the rest from reference TRBV19 and TRBJ1-1, the complete variable domain is DGGITQSPKYLFRKEGQNVTLSCEQNLNHDAMYWYRQDPGQGLRLIYYSQIVNDFQKGDIAEGYSVSREKKESFPLTVTSAQKNPTAFYLCASSIREGSTEAFFGQGTRLTVV.

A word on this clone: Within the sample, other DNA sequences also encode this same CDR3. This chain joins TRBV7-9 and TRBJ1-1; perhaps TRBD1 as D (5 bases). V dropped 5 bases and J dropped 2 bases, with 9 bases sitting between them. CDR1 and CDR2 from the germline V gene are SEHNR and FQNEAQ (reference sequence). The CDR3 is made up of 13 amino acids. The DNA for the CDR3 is TGTGCCAGCAGCATCACAGGTAACACTGAAGCTTTCTTT. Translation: CASSITGNTEAFF.

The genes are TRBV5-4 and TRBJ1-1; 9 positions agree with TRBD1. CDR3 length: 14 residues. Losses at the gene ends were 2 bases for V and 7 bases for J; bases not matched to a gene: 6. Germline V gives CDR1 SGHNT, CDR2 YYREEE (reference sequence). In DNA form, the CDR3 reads TGTGCCAGCAGCTTACATCCGGGACAGGGTGAAGCTTTCTTT. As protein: CASSLHPGQGEAFF.

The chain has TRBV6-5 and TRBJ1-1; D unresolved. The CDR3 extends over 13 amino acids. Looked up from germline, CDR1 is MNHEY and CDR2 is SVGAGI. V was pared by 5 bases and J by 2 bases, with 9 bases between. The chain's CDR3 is CASSRGVNTEAFF. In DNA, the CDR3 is TGTGCCAGCAGTCGCGGGGTAAACACTGAAGCTTTCTTT.

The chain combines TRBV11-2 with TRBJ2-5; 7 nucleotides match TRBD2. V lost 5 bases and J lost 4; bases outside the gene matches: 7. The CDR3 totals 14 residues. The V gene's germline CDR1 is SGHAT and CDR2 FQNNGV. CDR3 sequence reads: CASSTRREGETQYF. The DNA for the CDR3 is TGTGCCAGCAGCACCCGGAGGGAGGGAGAGACCCAGTACTTC.

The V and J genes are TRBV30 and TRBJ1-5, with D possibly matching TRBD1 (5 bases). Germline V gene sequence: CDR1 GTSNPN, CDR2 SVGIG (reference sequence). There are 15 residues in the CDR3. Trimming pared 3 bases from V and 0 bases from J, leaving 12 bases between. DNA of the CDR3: TGTGCCTGGAGCGCGGGGGGGTTTAGCAATCAGCCCCAGCATTTT. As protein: CAWSAGGFSNQPQHF.

The CDR3 DNA sequence: TGTGCCAGCAGCCGGTCGGATGGAGAGACCCAGTACTTC. As protein: CASSRSDGETQYF. The chain couples TRBV11-2 to TRBJ2-5, with no clear D. Trimming took 5 bases from V and 4 from J, leaving 11 bases between them. The CDR3 totals 13 residues. Per the germline V gene, CDR1 is SGHAT and CDR2 is FQNNGV.

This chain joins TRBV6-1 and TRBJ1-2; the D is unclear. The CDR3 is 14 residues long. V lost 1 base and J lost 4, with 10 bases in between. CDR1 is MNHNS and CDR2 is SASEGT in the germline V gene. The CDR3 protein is CASSEGAGPYGYTF. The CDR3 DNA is TGTGCCAGCAGTGAAGGGGCGGGCCCCTATGGCTACACCTTC.

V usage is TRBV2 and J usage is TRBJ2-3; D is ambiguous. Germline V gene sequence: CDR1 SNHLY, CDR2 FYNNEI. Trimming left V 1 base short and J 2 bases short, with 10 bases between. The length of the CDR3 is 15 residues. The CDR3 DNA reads TGTGCCAGCAGTGAAGTGAGTAGTACCACAGATACGCAGTATTTT. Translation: CASSEVSSTTDTQYF.

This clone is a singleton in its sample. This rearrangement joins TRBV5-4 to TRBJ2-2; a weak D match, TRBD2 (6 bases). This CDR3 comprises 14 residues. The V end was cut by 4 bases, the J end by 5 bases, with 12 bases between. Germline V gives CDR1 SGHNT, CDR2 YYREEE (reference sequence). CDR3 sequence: CASSQELATGELFF. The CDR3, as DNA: TGTGCCAGCAGCCAAGAACTAGCTACCGGGGAGCTGTTTTTT.

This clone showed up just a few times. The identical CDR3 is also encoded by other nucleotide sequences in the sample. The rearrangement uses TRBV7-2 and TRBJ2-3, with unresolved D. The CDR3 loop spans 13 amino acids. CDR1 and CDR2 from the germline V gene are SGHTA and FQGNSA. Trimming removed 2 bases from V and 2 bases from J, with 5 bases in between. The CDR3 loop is CASSLSDTDTQYF. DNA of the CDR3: TGTGCCAGCAGCTTAAGTGACACAGATACGCAGTATTTT.

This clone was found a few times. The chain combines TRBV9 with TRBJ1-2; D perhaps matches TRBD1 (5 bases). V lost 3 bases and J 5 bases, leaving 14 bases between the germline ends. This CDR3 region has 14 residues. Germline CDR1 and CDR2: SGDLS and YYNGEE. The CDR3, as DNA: TGTGCCAGCAGCGAGGCCCCTGGGGCATATGGCTACACCTTC. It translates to CASSEAPGAYGYTF.

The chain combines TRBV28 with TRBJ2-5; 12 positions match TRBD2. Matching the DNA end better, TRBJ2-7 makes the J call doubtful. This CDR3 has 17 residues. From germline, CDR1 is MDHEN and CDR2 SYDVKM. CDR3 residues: CASKGWTSGASSYEQYF. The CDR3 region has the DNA TGTGCCAGCAAAGGATGGACTAGCGGGGCGAGCTCCTACGAGCAGTACTTC.

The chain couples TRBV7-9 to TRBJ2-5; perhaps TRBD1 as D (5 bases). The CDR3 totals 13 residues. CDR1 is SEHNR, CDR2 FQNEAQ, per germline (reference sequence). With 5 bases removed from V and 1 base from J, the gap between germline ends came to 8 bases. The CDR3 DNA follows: TGTGCCAGCAGCAGACAGTTCCAAGAGACCCAGTACTTC. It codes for CASSRQFQETQYF.

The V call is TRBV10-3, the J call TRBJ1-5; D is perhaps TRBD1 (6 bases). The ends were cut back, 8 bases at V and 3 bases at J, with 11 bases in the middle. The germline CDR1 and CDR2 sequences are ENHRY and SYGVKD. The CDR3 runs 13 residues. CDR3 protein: CAIAGGHNQPQHF. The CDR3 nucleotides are TGTGCCATCGCTGGGGGACACAATCAGCCCCAGCATTTT.